A selection of T cell receptor beta chains follows, all from one sample in a study of CD8+ T cells in alopecia areata. Clones were sequenced by immunoSEQ multiplex PCR, and TCRdb holds only the in-frame ones, with some missing. This table holds around 120,000 clones, 50% to 55% found once. The specimen comprised CD4+ T cells sorted from blood, sampled at week 4, from a patient treated with tofacitinib. Receptors originate from a human donor with alopecia areata. Each CDR3 is given with its conserved first and last residue. D genes are given only for firm matches. Clone size is stated in some rows and not others, as once, few, many or a class when expanded.

cdr3_aa cdr3_nt d_call clone_size j_call v_call
CASSFSTNEKLFF TGCGCCAGCAGCTTCTCAACTAATGAAAAACTGTTTTTT . . TRBJ1-4 TRBV23-1
CSQTSGGPTDTQYF TGCAGCCAAACTAGCGGGGGCCCCACAGATACGCAGTATTTT TRBD2 . TRBJ2-3 TRBV29-1
CASSLQEEPGELFF TGTGCCAGCTCATTACAGGAAGAACCCGGGGAGCTGTTTTTT . few TRBJ2-2 TRBV18
CASSTSSGSGTEAFF TGTGCCAGTAGTACCTCATCAGGGTCAGGCACTGAAGCTTTCTTT . few TRBJ1-1 TRBV19
CASSLFSVPNEQFF TGTGCCAGCAGCTTATTCTCAGTTCCCAATGAGCAGTTCTTC . . TRBJ2-1 TRBV7-8
CASSQEFQRQYNEQFF TGCGCCAGCAGCCAAGAGTTCCAGCGTCAGTACAATGAGCAGTTCTTC . . TRBJ2-1 TRBV4-1
CASSYLAGVGTGELFF TGTGCCAGCAGTTACTTGGCAGGGGTGGGCACCGGGGAGCTGTTTTTT . few TRBJ2-2 TRBV6-5
CASGNGRGNQPQHF TGTGCTAGTGGAAACGGGAGAGGCAATCAGCCCCAGCATTTT . few TRBJ1-5 TRBV12-5
CASSLLAGGPYEQYF TGCGCCAGCAGCTTGTTGGCGGGGGGGCCGTACGAGCAGTACTTC TRBD2 . TRBJ2-7 TRBV5-1
CSVGSGGVQTQYF TGCAGCGTTGGATCAGGGGGCGTACAGACCCAGTACTTC TRBD1 . TRBJ2-5 TRBV29-1
CASSVYANTGELFF TGTGCCAGCAGCGTATACGCGAACACCGGGGAGCTGTTTTTT . few TRBJ2-2 TRBV9
CASSWGNNEQFF TGCGCCAGCAGCTGGGGTAACAATGAGCAGTTCTTC . . TRBJ2-1 TRBV5-1
CSVGMGQGASGYTF TGCAGCGTCGGAATGGGACAGGGGGCTAGTGGCTACACCTTC TRBD1 . TRBJ1-2 TRBV29-1
CSVVKDSYEQYF TGCAGCGTTGTGAAGGACTCCTACGAGCAGTACTTC . . TRBJ2-7 TRBV29-1
CASTRGYGYTF TGTGCCAGCACTAGGGGATATGGCTACACCTTC . few TRBJ1-2 TRBV6-5
CASSPGPTEAFF TGTGCCAGCAGCCCCGGGCCTACTGAAGCTTTCTTT . . TRBJ1-1 TRBV7-9
CASSGAPTSGRPTAKNIQYF TGTGCCAGCAGTGGAGCCCCGACTAGCGGGAGACCTACGGCCAAAAACATTCAGTACTTC TRBD2 . TRBJ2-4 TRBV6-1
CSVGQGTYGYTF TGCAGCGTAGGACAGGGGACCTATGGCTACACCTTC TRBD1 few TRBJ1-2 TRBV29-1
CSVARGSGYEQYF TGCAGCGTTGCTCGAGGTAGCGGGTACGAGCAGTACTTC TRBD2 . TRBJ2-7 TRBV29-1
CASRASQGAREKLFF TGTGCCAGCAGAGCCTCACAGGGGGCGCGAGAAAAACTGTTTTTT TRBD1 few TRBJ1-4 TRBV25-1
CAWSAKTGTGYEQYF TGTGCCTGGAGCGCCAAGACCGGGACAGGGTACGAGCAGTACTTC TRBD1 . TRBJ2-7 TRBV30
CASSQDPAGDPDTQYF TGTGCCAGCAGCCAAGATCCGGCGGGAGACCCAGATACGCAGTATTTT TRBD2 once TRBJ2-3 TRBV4-1
CASSEYSSYGYTF TGTGCCAGCAGTGAATATAGCAGCTATGGCTACACCTTC . . TRBJ1-2 TRBV25-1
CAWSVGADHTDTQYF TGTGCCTGGAGTGTCGGAGCGGACCACACAGATACGCAGTATTTT . . TRBJ2-3 TRBV30
CASSRTRGLRSYEQYF TGTGCCAGCAGTCGTACTAGGGGGCTCCGCTCCTACGAGCAGTACTTC TRBD1 once TRBJ2-7 TRBV2
CSVGEGAGGYTF TGCAGCGTTGGGGAGGGTGCGGGAGGCTACACCTTC . . TRBJ1-2 TRBV29-1
CATSSRGGSTDTQYF TGTGCCACCAGCTCCCGGGGTGGCAGCACAGATACGCAGTATTTT . . TRBJ2-3 TRBV15
CASSNGRSNTGELFF TGTGCCAGCAGTAACGGCCGTTCGAACACCGGGGAGCTGTTTTTT . . TRBJ2-2 TRBV6-1
CAWSEASGTDTQYF TGTGCCTGGAGTGAGGCTAGCGGCACAGATACGCAGTATTTT . . TRBJ2-3 TRBV30
CASSPGPSREKLFF TGTGCCAGCAGCCCGGGGCCCAGCAGAGAAAAACTGTTTTTT . . TRBJ1-4 TRBV7-9
CASSELAGGRDTQYF TGTGCCAGCAGTGAACTAGCGGGAGGAAGAGATACGCAGTATTTT TRBD2 . TRBJ2-3 TRBV27
CASSDPVGAQETQYF TGTGCCAGCAGTGACCCGGTCGGAGCTCAAGAGACCCAGTACTTC . once TRBJ2-5 TRBV25-1
CATPPGNSGANVLTF TGTGCCACCCCCCCTGGGAACTCTGGGGCCAACGTCCTGACTTTC . . TRBJ2-6 TRBV6-1
CSVEDRANTEAFF TGCAGCGTTGAAGACCGGGCGAACACTGAAGCTTTCTTT . . TRBJ1-1 TRBV29-1
CASSSWGVPYEEQYF TGTGCCAGCAGCTCGTGGGGGGTACCCTACGAAGAGCAGTACTTC . . TRBJ2-7 TRBV5-6
CASRRGGNPYSGANVLTF TGTGCCAGTAGGAGAGGTGGGAATCCATACTCCGGGGCCAACGTCCTGACTTTC . few TRBJ2-6 TRBV19
CSVPDNTGELFF TGCAGCGTTCCTGATAACACCGGGGAGCTGTTTTTT . . TRBJ2-2 TRBV29-1
CAWSVRYEQYF TGTGCCTGGAGTGTACGATACGAGCAGTACTTC . . TRBJ2-7 TRBV30
CASSQAATENYEQYF TGTGCCAGCAGCCAAGCCGCGACGGAGAATTACGAGCAGTACTTC . . TRBJ2-7 TRBV4-2
CASRLGLAGNEQFF TGTGCCAGCAGACTAGGACTAGCGGGAAATGAGCAGTTCTTC TRBD2 . TRBJ2-1 TRBV14
CASSHMNREYGYTF TGTGCCAGCAGCCATATGAACAGGGAATATGGCTACACCTTC . . TRBJ1-2 TRBV14
CSVQGTGANVLTF TGCAGCGTTCAGGGCACTGGGGCCAACGTCCTGACTTTC . few TRBJ2-6 TRBV29-1
CSVEGGSVSDTQYF TGCAGCGTTGAAGGCGGTAGCGTTTCAGATACGCAGTATTTT . few TRBJ2-3 TRBV29-1
CSVEENYGYTF TGCAGCGTTGAAGAGAACTATGGCTACACCTTC . . TRBJ1-2 TRBV29-1
CSVRQLTGELFF TGCAGTGTGCGGCAGCTCACCGGGGAGCTGTTTTTT . . TRBJ2-2 TRBV29-1
CAWSVNNQPQHF TGTGCCTGGAGTGTAAACAATCAGCCCCAGCATTTT . . TRBJ1-5 TRBV30
CASSFNRQVEQYF TGTGCCAGCAGCTTCAACAGACAGGTCGAGCAGTACTTC . . TRBJ2-7 TRBV7-2
CASSLGTGANVLTF TGTGCCAGCAGCTTAGGGACTGGGGCCAACGTCCTGACTTTC . . TRBJ2-6 TRBV7-9
CSVYRDHTEAFF TGCAGCGTTTACAGGGACCACACTGAAGCTTTCTTT . . TRBJ1-1 TRBV29-1
CASRQQGLVSEQYF TGTGCCAGCAGACAACAGGGCTTGGTATCCGAGCAGTACTTC . . TRBJ2-7 TRBV6-5
CSVAWSSGNTIYF TGCAGCGTTGCCTGGTCCTCTGGAAACACCATATATTTT . once TRBJ1-3 TRBV29-1
CAWRGRFGTEAFF TGTGCCTGGAGAGGACGATTCGGCACTGAAGCTTTCTTT . . TRBJ1-1 TRBV30
CSVSINGPPTDTQYF TGCAGCGTTTCAATCAACGGCCCGCCAACAGATACGCAGTATTTT . . TRBJ2-3 TRBV29-1